The rows below give T cell receptor beta chains drawn from one sample of a study of T cell responses to AZD1222 COVID-19 vaccine. Only in-frame clones appear in the TCRdb table, and some are missing; sequencing was by immunoSEQ multiplex PCR. The table has 140,000 to 150,000 clones, roughly 92% seen once. The material was peripheral blood, obtained on day 0 of AZD1222 vaccination. All receptors come from an adult in good health. The CDR3 runs from the conserved cysteine through the conserved F or W. The order of the fields is J gene, D gene, clone size, V gene, CDR3 DNA, CDR3 protein. The D gene is left open where the match is weak. Size is omitted from some rows. Given values are once, few, many or a class for expanded clones.

TRBJ2-7 - - TRBV30 TGTGCCACACGACAGGACTCCTACGAGCAGTACTTC CATRQDSYEQYF
TRBJ2-7 - - TRBV5-6 TGTGCCAGCAGCTTGGGACAGCTCTACGAGCAGTACTTC CASSLGQLYEQYF
TRBJ2-1 TRBD2 few TRBV9 TGTGCCAGCAGCGTAGGGACTAGCGGGATCGTTGAGCAGTTCTTC CASSVGTSGIVEQFF
TRBJ1-5 - - TRBV28 TGTGCCAGCCGGGGGGGGAGCAGCAATCAGCCCCAGCATTTT CASRGGSSNQPQHF
TRBJ2-7 TRBD2 - TRBV12-3/TRBV12-4 TGTGCCAGCAGTTTTCCCCTAGCGGGGGAGCAGTACTTC CASSFPLAGEQYF
TRBJ1-1 TRBD1 - TRBV5-4 TGTGCCAGCAGCTGGACGGGACAGGACACTGAAGCTTTCTTT CASSWTGQDTEAFF
TRBJ1-4 - - TRBV5-1 TGCGCCAGCAGCTTGGGGCGGGCAGGGACTAATGAAAAACTGTTTTTT CASSLGRAGTNEKLFF
TRBJ1-1 - once TRBV6-5 TGTGCCACCACTATAGGACACCAGAACACTGAAGCTTTCTTT CATTIGHQNTEAFF
TRBJ2-7 - - TRBV6-1 TGTGCCAGCAGTGAATCCTCGGACGCCTACGAGCAGTACTTC CASSESSDAYEQYF
TRBJ2-1 TRBD2 - TRBV5-1 TGCGCCAGCAGCTTGGGACCCCAAAGCGGGAGGGGCAATGAGCAGTTCTTC CASSLGPQSGRGNEQFF
TRBJ2-7 TRBD1 once TRBV7-3 TGTGCCAGCAGCCCAACCGGGACAGGGGATGAGCAGTACTTC CASSPTGTGDEQYF
TRBJ2-7 TRBD2 - TRBV7-2 TGTGCCAGCAGCTTTAGCGGGCCCTACTCCTACGAGCAGTACTTC CASSFSGPYSYEQYF
TRBJ2-7 - - TRBV13 TGTGCCAGCAGCTTGACAGGAGGTAACGGAGCCTACTTC CASSLTGGNGAYF
TRBJ1-5 - - TRBV7-9 TGTGCCAGCAGCTCCATAGGGGGGGCGAATCAGCCCCAGCATTTT CASSSIGGANQPQHF
TRBJ2-7 TRBD2 - TRBV5-1 TGCGCCAGCAGCTTGGGGCCCTTAGCGGGAGAGAACGAGCAGTACTTC CASSLGPLAGENEQYF
TRBJ1-2 - - TRBV5-5 TGTGCCAGCAGCTTCCCGGGGGAGGAGGGCTACACCTTC CASSFPGEEGYTF
TRBJ2-7 - - TRBV28 TGTGCCAGCAGTTATTCCGGAAGTTTCTACGAGCAGTACTTC CASSYSGSFYEQYF
TRBJ1-2 - - TRBV30 TGTGCCTGGAGAATGACAACTAACTATGGCTACACCTTC CAWRMTTNYGYTF
TRBJ1-2 - - TRBV19 TGTGCCAGTAGTATGGGCAGTCCTTCCTATGGCTACACCTTC CASSMGSPSYGYTF
TRBJ2-1 TRBD2 - TRBV4-1 TGCGCCAGCAGCCCCCTACTAGCGGTTTCCTACAATGAGCAGTTCTTC CASSPLLAVSYNEQFF
TRBJ2-3 TRBD1 - TRBV7-6 TGTGCCAGCAGCCCCAGGACAGGGAGAGATGTCACAGATACGCAGTATTTT CASSPRTGRDVTDTQYF
TRBJ2-1 TRBD2 - TRBV7-3 TGTGCCAGCAGCCCGACTAGCGGGAGAAGAACCTACAATGAGCAGTTCTTC CASSPTSGRRTYNEQFF
TRBJ2-7 - - TRBV5-1 TGCGCCAGCAGCTTGACCCCTCGGACAGAACAGTACTTC CASSLTPRTEQYF
TRBJ2-5 - - TRBV5-1 TGCGCCAGCAGCCAGGGGTACCAAGAGACCCAGTACTTC CASSQGYQETQYF
TRBJ1-2 TRBD1 - TRBV3-1/TRBV3-2 TGTGCCAGCAGCCACTACGACAGGGTTGGCTACACCTTC CASSHYDRVGYTF
TRBJ1-2 TRBD1 - TRBV27 TGTGCCAGCAGTGAGACAGGGGATTGGTATGGCTACACCTTC CASSETGDWYGYTF
TRBJ1-1 - once TRBV7-3 TGTGCCAGTAAACTTAGAATGAACACTGAAGCTTTCTTT CASKLRMNTEAFF
TRBJ2-1 TRBD2 - TRBV3-1/TRBV3-2 TGTGCCAGCAGCCAGACAGCGGGGCGCAGCGACTACAATGAGCAGTTCTTC CASSQTAGRSDYNEQFF
TRBJ1-5 - - TRBV28 TGTGCCAGCAACCCGGCGGGCTATAAAAAAGCCCAGCCCCAGCATTTT CASNPAGYKKAQPQHF
TRBJ1-1 - - TRBV19 TGTGCCAGTAGTATCAGGTTTTGGGTTGACCTAAAGAACACTGAAGCTTTCTTT CASSIRFWVDLKNTEAFF
TRBJ1-1 - - TRBV11-2 TGTGCCAGCAGCTTAACGCCCAACACTGAAGCTTTCTTT CASSLTPNTEAFF
TRBJ2-7 - - TRBV9 TGTGCCAGCAGCGCTGACGGTGGATCGCCAGGTCCCTACGAGCAGTACTTC CASSADGGSPGPYEQYF
TRBJ2-3 - - TRBV28 TGTGCCAGCAGTTTAAACGGAGATACGCAGTATTTT CASSLNGDTQYF
TRBJ1-6 - - TRBV28 TGTGCCAGCAGCAGACTTACGGGGGGGGTAAATTCACCCCTCCACTTT CASSRLTGGVNSPLHF
TRBJ1-2 TRBD1 - TRBV28 TGTGCCAGCAGTTTCCGTTGGGACAGGGGGGGCGGCTACACCTTC CASSFRWDRGGGYTF
TRBJ2-4 TRBD1 - TRBV6-5 TGTGCCAGCAGGAAGACAGGGAGAAACATTCAGTACTTC CASRKTGRNIQYF
TRBJ2-1 - - TRBV6-5 TGTGCCAGCACCATCAGGGGCTGGGATGAGCAGTTCTTC CASTIRGWDEQFF
TRBJ2-1 - - TRBV6-2/TRBV6-3 TGTGCCAGCAGCTATCAGACTAATGAGCAGTTCTTC CASSYQTNEQFF
TRBJ2-5 - - TRBV11-1 TGTGCCAGCAGCCGAGACAGAGAGACCCAGTACTTC CASSRDRETQYF
TRBJ1-1 - - TRBV27 TGTGCCAGCAGCGACCCGGGGACTGAAGCTTTCTTT CASSDPGTEAFF
TRBJ1-5 - - TRBV19 TGTGCCAGTAGTATAGTACTTAGCAATCAGCCCCAGCATTTT CASSIVLSNQPQHF
TRBJ1-1 - - TRBV28 TGTGCCAGCAGTGCTTTCACTGAAGCTTTCTTT CASSAFTEAFF
TRBJ2-2 TRBD2 - TRBV19 TGTGCCAGTAGTGCACGACTAGCGGACGGACTAACCGGGGAGCTGTTTTTT CASSARLADGLTGELFF
TRBJ2-1 TRBD2 - TRBV27 TGTGCCAGCAGTTCCCTGGGAGGGAAGCAGTTCTTC CASSSLGGKQFF
TRBJ2-1 TRBD2 - TRBV5-1 TGCGCCAGCAGCTTGGGACTAGCGGGAGATGATGAGCAGTTCTTC CASSLGLAGDDEQFF
TRBJ2-5 TRBD2 - TRBV5-4 TGTGCCAGCAGCTTCATAAGCGGGGGGTACCAAGAGACCCAGTACTTC CASSFISGGYQETQYF
TRBJ2-3 - - TRBV7-9 TGTGCCAGCAGCCCCTCAGGGGCAGATACGCAGTATTTT CASSPSGADTQYF
TRBJ2-1 - - TRBV7-9 TGTGCCAGCAGCCGCTTCTTTAGCGCCCGGGAGTTCTTC CASSRFFSAREFF